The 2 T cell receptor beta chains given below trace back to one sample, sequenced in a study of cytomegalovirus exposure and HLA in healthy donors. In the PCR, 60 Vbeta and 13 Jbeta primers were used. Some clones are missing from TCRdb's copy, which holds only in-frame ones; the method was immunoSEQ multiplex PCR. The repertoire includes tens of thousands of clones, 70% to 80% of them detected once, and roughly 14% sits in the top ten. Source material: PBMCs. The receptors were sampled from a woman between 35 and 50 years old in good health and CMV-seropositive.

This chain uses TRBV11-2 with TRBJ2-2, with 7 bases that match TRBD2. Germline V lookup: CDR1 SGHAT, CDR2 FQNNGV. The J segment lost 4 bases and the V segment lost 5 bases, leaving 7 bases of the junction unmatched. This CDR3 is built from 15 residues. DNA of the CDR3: TGTGCCAGCAGCCTAGGACTAGGAGTCACCGGGGAGCTGTTTTTT. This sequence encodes CASSLGLGVTGELFF.

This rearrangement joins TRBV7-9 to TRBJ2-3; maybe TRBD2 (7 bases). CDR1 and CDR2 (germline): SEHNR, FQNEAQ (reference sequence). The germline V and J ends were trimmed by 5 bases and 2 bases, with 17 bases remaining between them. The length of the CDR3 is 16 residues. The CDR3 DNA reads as TGTGCCAGCAGCCCCCCCCAAGGGGGGGACACAGATACGCAGTATTTT. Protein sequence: CASSPPQGGDTDTQYF.